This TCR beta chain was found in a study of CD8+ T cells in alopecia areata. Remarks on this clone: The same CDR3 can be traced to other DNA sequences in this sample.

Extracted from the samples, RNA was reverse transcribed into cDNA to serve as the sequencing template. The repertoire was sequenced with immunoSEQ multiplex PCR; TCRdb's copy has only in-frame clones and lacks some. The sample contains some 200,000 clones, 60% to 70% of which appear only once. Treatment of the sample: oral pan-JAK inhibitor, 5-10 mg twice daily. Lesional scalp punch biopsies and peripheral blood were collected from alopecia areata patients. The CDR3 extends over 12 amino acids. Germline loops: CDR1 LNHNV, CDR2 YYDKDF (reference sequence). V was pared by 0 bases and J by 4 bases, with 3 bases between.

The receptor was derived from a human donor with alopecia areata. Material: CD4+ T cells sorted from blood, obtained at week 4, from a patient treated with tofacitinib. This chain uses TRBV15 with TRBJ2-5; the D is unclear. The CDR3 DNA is TGTGCCACCAGCAGAGATCGAGAGACCCAGTACTTC. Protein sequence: CATSRDRETQYF.